The entry below describes one T cell receptor (beta chain). The antigen remains unidentified. This entry is derived from a study of CXCR3-negative and CXCR3-positive naive CD8 T cells. Study results and caveats: TRB CDR3s were more hydrophobic in CXCR3-positive than in CXCR3-negative naive cells.

TRB cDNA libraries were made by UMI-labeled 5' RACE. TCRdb reanalyzed the 5' RACE reads and collapses them to one entry per CDR3 protein, without DNA. This table lists some 85,000 distinct CDR3 sequences. The specimen sequenced was naive CXCR3+ CD8+ T cells from blood. Subset specified: CD45RO-CCR7+CD27+CD95- naive CD8+ T cells expressing CXCR3 (TNR3+). This receptor was identified in a human donor in good health. Some clones in this sample may be carry-over from other donors' samples.

The CDR3 reads CASSPTGLAGYNEQFF. This sequence joins TRBV27 and TRBJ2-1; TCRdb lists TRBD2, though no DNA is available to test this call. In germline, CDR1 is MNHEY, CDR2 SMNVEV (reference sequence). There are 16 residues in the CDR3.